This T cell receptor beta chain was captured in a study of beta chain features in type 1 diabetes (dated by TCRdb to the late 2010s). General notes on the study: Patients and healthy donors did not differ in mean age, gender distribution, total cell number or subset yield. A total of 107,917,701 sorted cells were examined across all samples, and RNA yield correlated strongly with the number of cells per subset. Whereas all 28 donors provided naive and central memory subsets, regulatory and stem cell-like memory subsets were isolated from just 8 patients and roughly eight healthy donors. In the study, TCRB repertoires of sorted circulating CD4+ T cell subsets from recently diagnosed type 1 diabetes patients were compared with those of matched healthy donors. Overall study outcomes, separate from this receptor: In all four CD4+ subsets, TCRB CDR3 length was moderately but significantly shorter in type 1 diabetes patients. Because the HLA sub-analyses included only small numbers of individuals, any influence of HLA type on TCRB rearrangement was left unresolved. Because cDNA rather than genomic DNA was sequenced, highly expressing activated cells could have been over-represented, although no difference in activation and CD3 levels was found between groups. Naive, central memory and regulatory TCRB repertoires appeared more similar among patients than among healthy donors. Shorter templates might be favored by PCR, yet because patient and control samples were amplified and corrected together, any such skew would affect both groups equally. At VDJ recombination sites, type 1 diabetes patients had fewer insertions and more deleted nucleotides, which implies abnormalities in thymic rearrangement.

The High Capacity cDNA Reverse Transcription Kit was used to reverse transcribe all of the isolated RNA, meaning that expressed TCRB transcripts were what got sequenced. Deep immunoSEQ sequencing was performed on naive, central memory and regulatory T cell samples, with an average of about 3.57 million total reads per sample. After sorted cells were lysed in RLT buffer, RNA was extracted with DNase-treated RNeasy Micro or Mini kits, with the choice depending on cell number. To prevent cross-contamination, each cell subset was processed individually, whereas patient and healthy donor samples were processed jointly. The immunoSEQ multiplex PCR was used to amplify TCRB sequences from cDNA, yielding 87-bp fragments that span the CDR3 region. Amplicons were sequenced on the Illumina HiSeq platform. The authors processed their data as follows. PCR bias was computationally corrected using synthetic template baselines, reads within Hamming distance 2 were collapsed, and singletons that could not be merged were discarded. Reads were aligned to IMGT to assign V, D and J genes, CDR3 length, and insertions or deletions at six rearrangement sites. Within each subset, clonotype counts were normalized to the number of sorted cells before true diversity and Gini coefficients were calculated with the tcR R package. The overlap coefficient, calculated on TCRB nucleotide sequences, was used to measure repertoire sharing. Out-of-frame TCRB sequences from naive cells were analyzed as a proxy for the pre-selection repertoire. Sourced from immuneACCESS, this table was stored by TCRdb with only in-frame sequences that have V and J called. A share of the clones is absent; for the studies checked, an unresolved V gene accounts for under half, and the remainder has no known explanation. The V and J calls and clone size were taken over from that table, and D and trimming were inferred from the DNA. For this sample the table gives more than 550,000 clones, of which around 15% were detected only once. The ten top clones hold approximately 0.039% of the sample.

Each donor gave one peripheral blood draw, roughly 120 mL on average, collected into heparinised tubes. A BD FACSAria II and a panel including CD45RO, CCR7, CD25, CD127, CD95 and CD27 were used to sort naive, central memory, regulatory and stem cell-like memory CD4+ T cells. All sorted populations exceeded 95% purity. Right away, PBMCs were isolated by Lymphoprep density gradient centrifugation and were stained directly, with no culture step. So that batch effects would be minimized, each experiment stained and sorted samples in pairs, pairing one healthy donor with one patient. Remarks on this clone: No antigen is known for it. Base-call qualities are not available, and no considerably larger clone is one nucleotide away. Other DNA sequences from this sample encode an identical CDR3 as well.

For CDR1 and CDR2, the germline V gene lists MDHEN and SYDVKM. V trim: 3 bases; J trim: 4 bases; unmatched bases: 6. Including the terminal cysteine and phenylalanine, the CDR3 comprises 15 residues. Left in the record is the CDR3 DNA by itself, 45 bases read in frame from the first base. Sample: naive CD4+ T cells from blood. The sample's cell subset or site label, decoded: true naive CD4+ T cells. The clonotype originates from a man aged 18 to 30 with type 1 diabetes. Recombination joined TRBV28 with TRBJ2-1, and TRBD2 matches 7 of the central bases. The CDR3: CASSLGGGPYNEQFF. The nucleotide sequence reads TGTGCCAGCAGTTTGGGCGGGGGACCTTACAATGAGCAGTTCTTC.